The next 27 T cell receptor beta chains were all read from a single sample in a study of control samples from healthy donors and cancer patients. TCRdb's copy holds only in-frame clones and misses some; the assay was immunoSEQ multiplex PCR. The profile shows 180,000 or so clones, roughly 93% of them singletons. Sequenced material: blood. The receptors here all came from a woman aged 55-70 years in good health.

This chain uses TRBV27 with TRBJ2-1, with 11 bases aligning to TRBD1. V lost 0 bases to trimming and J lost 9 bases; unmatched junction nucleotides: 13. Germline loops: CDR1 MNHEY, CDR2 SMNVEV (reference sequence). The CDR3 spans 18 residues. This CDR3 is CASSLSTPGTGGSAEQFF. DNA of the CDR3: TGTGCCAGCAGTTTATCAACCCCCGGGACAGGGGGATCGGCTGAGCAGTTCTTC.

V and J are TRBV9 and TRBJ1-3; D not certain. Germline V gene lookup returns CDR1 SGDLS and CDR2 YYNGEE. Trimming took 3 bases from V and 8 from J, leaving 6 bases between them. The CDR3 extends over 11 amino acids. The chain's CDR3 is CASSAYDTIYF. DNA for the CDR3: TGTGCCAGCAGCGCGTATGACACCATATATTTT.

The chain combines TRBV5-1 with TRBJ2-5, with 12 bases matching TRBD2. The CDR3 covers 15 residues. Germline V lookup: CDR1 SGHRS, CDR2 YFSETQ. Losses at the gene ends were 4 bases for V and 2 bases for J; bases not matched to a gene: 3. This chain's CDR3 is CASSTGTSGQETQYF. The DNA of the CDR3 is TGCGCCAGCAGCACCGGGACTAGCGGGCAAGAGACCCAGTACTTC.

This clone was detected once. The rearrangement uses TRBV2 and TRBJ2-3, with TRBD1 identical over 11 bases. The ends lost 4 bases at V and 3 bases at J; junction bases unmatched: 3. Germline V lookup: CDR1 SNHLY, CDR2 FYNNEI. This CDR3 is built from 15 residues. For the CDR3, the DNA is TGTGCCAGCAGTGCCCGGGACAGGGGGACAGATACGCAGTATTTT. This gives the protein CASSARDRGTDTQYF. Drawing the rest from reference TRBV2 and TRBJ2-3, the complete variable domain is EPEVTQTPSHQVTQMGQEVILRCVPISNHLYFYWYRQILGQKVEFLVSFYNNEISEKSEIFDDQFSVERPDGSNFTLKIRSTKLEDSAMYFCASSARDRGTDTQYFGPGTRLTVL.

V and J are TRBV5-6 and TRBJ1-6; D call uncertain. The length of the CDR3 is 11 residues. The ends were cut back, 4 bases at V and 12 bases at J, with 8 bases in the middle. In germline, CDR1 is SGHDT, CDR2 YYEEEE. The CDR3 nucleotides are TGTGCCAGCAGCACCGGAGGACCCCTCCACTTT. This codes for CASSTGGPLHF.

The genes are TRBV24-1 and TRBJ2-1, with 12 bases aligning to TRBD2. Germline CDR1 is KGHDR and CDR2 is SFDVKD. Losses at the gene ends were 3 bases for V and 9 bases for J; bases not matched to a gene: 2. The CDR3 contains 14 residues. The CDR3 coding sequence is TGTGCCACCAGTGATGCTAGCGGGGGGGGTGAGCAGTTCTTC. It specifies CATSDASGGGEQFF.

The chain joins TRBV2 to TRBJ1-1, with D maybe TRBD1 (5 bases). CDR3 length: 15 residues. The V and J ends lost 2 bases and 3 bases respectively, with 13 bases between them. The germline V gene has CDR1 SNHLY and CDR2 FYNNEI. CDR3 residues: CASSELGGSDTEAFF. CDR3 sequence (DNA): TGTGCCAGCAGTGAATTGGGGGGTTCGGACACTGAAGCTTTCTTT. Full variable domain (missing parts from reference TRBV2 and TRBJ1-1): EPEVTQTPSHQVTQMGQEVILRCVPISNHLYFYWYRQILGQKVEFLVSFYNNEISEKSEIFDDQFSVERPDGSNFTLKIRSTKLEDSAMYFCASSELGGSDTEAFFGQGTRLTVV.

The V call is TRBV5-1, the J call TRBJ1-2; perhaps TRBD1 as D (5 bases). The CDR3 has 13 residues. V lost 4 bases to trimming and J lost 8 bases, with 15 bases between them. The germline V gene encodes CDR1 SGHRS and CDR2 YFSETQ. In DNA form, the CDR3 reads TGCGCCAGCAGCCATCCCGGGGCAGACGGCTACACCTTC. Its translation: CASSHPGADGYTF.

The chain is built from TRBV5-1 and TRBJ1-2, with 7 bases fitting TRBD1. With 4 bases clipped from V and 9 bases from J, the junction kept 9 bases outside the gene matches. The V gene's germline CDR1 is SGHRS and CDR2 YFSETQ. The CDR3 runs 13 residues. CDR3 DNA: TGCGCCAGCAGCCTCGGGACAGATAATCGCTACACCTTC. The encoded protein is CASSLGTDNRYTF.

The chain links TRBV12-5 to TRBJ2-3; D not resolved. CDR1 is LGHNT and CDR2 is FRNRAP in the germline V gene. Trimming pared 0 bases from V and 3 bases from J, leaving 4 bases between. The CDR3 consists of 13 residues. CDR3 in DNA: TGTGCTAGTGGTTTGGTACTAACAGATACGCAGTATTTT. Translated: CASGLVLTDTQYF. The full variable domain, in which reference TRBV12-5 and TRBJ2-3 provide the parts outside the CDR3, is DARVTQTPRHKVTEMGQEVTMRCQPILGHNTVFWYRQTMMQGLELLAYFRNRAPLDDSGMPKDRFSAEMPDATLATLKIQPSEPRDSAVYFCASGLVLTDTQYFGPGTRLTVL.

Remarks on this clone: The sample carries other DNA sequences with the same CDR3. The V call is TRBV18, the J call TRBJ1-4, with D perhaps matching TRBD1 (5 bases). Germline lookup yields CDR1 KGHSH and CDR2 LQKENI. V was clipped by 3 bases and J by 2 bases, with 10 bases between them. This CDR3 comprises 15 residues. The CDR3: CASSPSGTTNEKLFF. CDR3 in DNA: TGTGCCAGCTCACCGTCCGGGACGACTAATGAAAAACTGTTTTTT.

The rearrangement links TRBV2 to TRBJ1-4; a possible D gene is TRBD1 (6 bases). The CDR3 totals 16 residues. V lost 6 bases and J 4 bases, leaving 18 bases between the germline ends. Germline values: CDR1 SNHLY, CDR2 FYNNEI. CDR3 nucleotides: TGTGCCAGCAGGTCCCTTCAGGGGCGGGGTAATGAAAAACTGTTTTTT. Protein sequence: CASRSLQGRGNEKLFF.

Concerning this clone itself: The identical CDR3 is also encoded by other nucleotide sequences in the sample. The gene calls are TRBV5-1 and TRBJ1-2; 7 bases line up with TRBD1. After removal of 0 bases from V and 8 bases from J, the junction contained 4 bases not matched to a gene. The CDR3 sequence is 13 residues long. Germline V gene lookup returns CDR1 SGHRS and CDR2 YFSETQ. CDR3 sequence: CASSLGTGGGYTF. CDR3 DNA: TGCGCCAGCAGCTTGGGGACAGGCGGGGGCTACACCTTC.

This chain joins TRBV3-1 (or the pseudogene TRBV3-2) and TRBJ2-3, with 13 bases that match TRBD2. V gave up 5 bases and J gave up 2 bases; unmatched junction bases: 4. The CDR3 contains 16 residues. Germline CDR1 reads LGHDT; CDR2 reads YNNKEL (reference sequence). CDR3 sequence reads: CASSSGLAGDTDTQYF. The DNA for the CDR3 is TGTGCCAGCAGCTCTGGACTAGCGGGGGACACAGATACGCAGTATTTT.

The chain links TRBV5-1 to TRBJ2-2; 14 positions agree with TRBD2. The CDR3 is made up of 18 amino acids. Germline values: CDR1 SGHRS, CDR2 YFSETQ. V shed 4 bases and J 2 bases; nucleotides not matched to a gene: 7. CDR3 coding DNA: TGCGCCAGCAGCGGCCGTGGACTAGCGGGGGGTAACACCGGGGAGCTGTTTTTT. This codes for CASSGRGLAGGNTGELFF.

The chain has TRBV28 and TRBJ2-7; D call uncertain. Trimming shortened V by 1 base and J by 4 bases, and 5 bases separated the two germline ends. The CDR3 has 12 amino acids. Germline-derived CDR1 and CDR2 are MDHEN and SYDVKM. The CDR3 coding sequence is TGTGCCAGCAGTTTATATCCATACGAGCAGTACTTC. Amino acid sequence: CASSLYPYEQYF.

The gene calls are TRBV4-3 and TRBJ2-3; 11 bases map to TRBD2. With V trimmed by 3 bases and J by 5 bases, 10 bases remained unmatched. CDR3 size: 17 residues. Germline assignment: CDR1 LGHNA and CDR2 YSLEER. CDR3 sequence (DNA): TGCGCCAGCAGCCATTCCTCTAGCGGGGGGAGTGGAGATACGCAGTATTTT. The encoded protein is CASSHSSSGGSGDTQYF.

This clone has only one observation. This sequence joins TRBV6-1 and TRBJ2-3; D not certain. V lost 3 bases and J 3 bases, leaving 10 bases between the germline ends. Germline lookup yields CDR1 MNHNS and CDR2 SASEGT. The CDR3 totals 14 residues. DNA for the CDR3: TGTGCCAGCAGTGATTGGGTAGATACAGATACGCAGTATTTT. This translates into CASSDWVDTDTQYF.

This chain connects TRBV19 to TRBJ2-3; tentatively, D is TRBD1 or TRBD2 (5 bases each). The CDR3 length is 14 residues. Germline V gene data show CDR1 as LNHDA and CDR2 as SQIVND (reference sequence). V shed 7 bases and J shed 2 bases, with 13 bases lying between them. For the CDR3, the DNA is TGTGCCAGTACCCCGAGGGGCCCCACAGATACGCAGTATTTT. Protein: CASTPRGPTDTQYF.

In DNA form, the CDR3 reads TGTGCCAGCAGTCGACAACAGGGCACTGAAGCTTTCTTT. The encoded protein is CASSRQQGTEAFF. V usage is TRBV12-3 or TRBV12-4 and J usage is TRBJ1-1; D possibly corresponds to TRBD1 (6 bases). CDR3 length: 13 amino acids. Between the trimmed V and J ends, which lost 5 bases and 4 bases, there was a span of 11 bases.

A single count supports this clone. The CDR3 DNA reads as TGTGCCAGCAGCTTAACCCGGACTAGCGGGGGGGCCGAGCAGTACTTC. Its translation: CASSLTRTSGGAEQYF. The gene calls are TRBV7-2 and TRBJ2-7, with TRBD2 matching over 15 bases. The V and J ends lost 2 bases and 6 bases, in that order; junction bases with no gene match: 5. The CDR3 runs 16 residues. Germline-derived CDR1 and CDR2 are SGHTA and FQGNSA.

The DNA of the CDR3 is TGCGCCAGCAGTCAGTACAGAAGAAGCACAGATACGCAGTATTTT. Translation gives CASSQYRRSTDTQYF. V usage is TRBV23-1 and J usage is TRBJ2-3, with no clear D. TRBV23-1 is assigned to the ORF class and has an uncertain function. Between the trimmed V and J ends, which lost 3 bases and 0 bases, there was a span of 10 bases. The CDR3 consists of 15 residues.

V is TRBV19 and J is TRBJ2-5; the D is unclear. The V end was cut by 4 bases, the J end by 5 bases, with 14 bases between. The germline V gene encodes CDR1 LNHDA and CDR2 SQIVND (reference sequence). This CDR3 contains 14 residues. The CDR3 DNA follows: TGTGCCAGTAGTAAGGGCTCTGCTGGTGAGACCCAGTACTTC. Protein: CASSKGSAGETQYF.

The chain uses TRBV7-9 and TRBJ1-1; D gene ambiguous. The CDR3 contains 15 residues. V shed 5 bases and J shed 3 bases, with 16 bases lying between them. The germline gives CDR1 SEHNR, CDR2 FQNEAQ (reference sequence). The DNA of the CDR3 is TGTGCCAGCAGCCCGTCGTTCTCTCCTTACACTGAAGCTTTCTTT. Residues: CASSPSFSPYTEAFF.

The chain carries TRBV30 and TRBJ1-5, with 10 bases aligning to TRBD1. Germline loops: CDR1 GTSNPN, CDR2 SVGIG (reference sequence). The CDR3 spans 15 residues. Losses at the gene ends were 4 bases for V and 6 bases for J; bases not matched to a gene: 9. The CDR3 protein is CAWKRQGAPGQPQHF. Written as DNA, the CDR3 is TGTGCCTGGAAAAGACAGGGGGCGCCAGGTCAGCCCCAGCATTTT.

The V and J genes are TRBV7-9 and TRBJ1-4; weak D call: TRBD1 (5 bases). The CDR3 has 15 residues. V gave up 2 bases and J gave up 7 bases, with 14 bases separating them. Germline CDR1 and CDR2: SEHNR and FQNEAQ (reference sequence). The DNA for the CDR3 is TGTGCCAGCAGCTTATTTTCGGGGGTGGTTGAAAAACTGTTTTTT. Its protein is CASSLFSGVVEKLFF.

This clone was observed once. The rearrangement links TRBV11-2 to TRBJ1-5; D possibly corresponds to TRBD1 (5 bases). V lost 0 bases to trimming and J lost 7 bases, with 16 bases between them. This CDR3 contains 16 residues. The V gene's germline CDR1 is SGHAT and CDR2 FQNNGV. The CDR3 here is CASSLDGARPGQPQHF. CDR3 in DNA: TGTGCCAGCAGCTTAGATGGGGCCAGGCCGGGACAGCCCCAGCATTTT.